Following are 2 T cell receptor beta chains from one sample sequenced in a study of CD8 T cells in ankylosing spondylitis. TCRdb redid the calling of the 5' RACE reads with MiXCR, one entry per CDR3 protein. The sample comprises around 250,000 distinct CDR3 sequences, over 8.5% of which are singletons, and less than 8% rests with the top ten. Sequenced: blood, either unsorted or a sorted T cell fraction (not recorded which). All receptors come from a male donor with ankylosing spondylitis or in good health (not recorded which).

In this sample, this clonotype turned up a few times. The chain employs TRBV12-3 or TRBV12-4 and TRBJ2-3; the match to TRBD2 covers 16 bases. Losses at the gene ends were 4 bases for V and 2 bases for J; bases not matched to a gene: 6. This CDR3 is built from 18 residues. DNA for the CDR3: TGTGCCAGCAGTTCGGGACTAGCGGGAGGGAGTTACACAGATACGCAGTATTTT. Amino acids: CASSSGLAGGSYTDTQYF.

The CDR3 nucleotides read TGCGCCAGCAGCGACTCTAGCGGGAACTACAATGAGCAGTTCTTC. It specifies CASSDSSGNYNEQFF. The chain carries TRBV5-1 and TRBJ2-1; 9 positions match TRBD2. Germline lookup yields CDR1 SGHRS and CDR2 YFSETQ. CDR3 length: 15 amino acids. Germline trimming cut 4 bases from V and 3 bases from J; bases unmatched to any gene: 5.